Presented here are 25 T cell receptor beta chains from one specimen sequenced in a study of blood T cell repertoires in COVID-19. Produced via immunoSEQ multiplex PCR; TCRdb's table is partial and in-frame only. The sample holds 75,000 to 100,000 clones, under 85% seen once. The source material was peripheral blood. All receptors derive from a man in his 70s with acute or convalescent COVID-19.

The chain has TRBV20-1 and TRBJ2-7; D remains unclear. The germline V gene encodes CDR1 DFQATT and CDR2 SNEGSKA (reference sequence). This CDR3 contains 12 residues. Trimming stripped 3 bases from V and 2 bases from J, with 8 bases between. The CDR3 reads CSASIRAYEQYF. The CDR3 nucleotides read TGCAGTGCTAGTATCCGGGCCTACGAGCAGTACTTC.

CDR3 sequence (DNA): TGTGCCAGCAGTTTCGACAGGAGGAGCGAGCAGTACTTC. Translated: CASSFDRRSEQYF. The V and J genes are TRBV28 and TRBJ2-7, with D possibly matching TRBD1 (6 bases). This CDR3 is built from 13 residues. Germline CDR1 MDHEN, CDR2 SYDVKM. V was pared by 3 bases and J by 6 bases, with 12 bases between. The full variable domain, in which reference TRBV28 and TRBJ2-7 provide the parts outside the CDR3, is DVKVTQSSRYLVKRTGEKVFLECVQDMDHENMFWYRQDPGLGLRLIYFSYDVKMKEKGDIPEGYSVSREKKERFSLILESASTNQTSMYLCASSFDRRSEQYFGPGTRLTVT.

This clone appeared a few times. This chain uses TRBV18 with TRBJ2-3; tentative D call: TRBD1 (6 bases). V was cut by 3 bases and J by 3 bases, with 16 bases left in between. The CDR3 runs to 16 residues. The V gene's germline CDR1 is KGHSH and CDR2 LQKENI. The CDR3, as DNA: TGTGCCAGCTCACCGGACAGAAAAAGGTCGACAGATACGCAGTATTTT. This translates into CASSPDRKRSTDTQYF.

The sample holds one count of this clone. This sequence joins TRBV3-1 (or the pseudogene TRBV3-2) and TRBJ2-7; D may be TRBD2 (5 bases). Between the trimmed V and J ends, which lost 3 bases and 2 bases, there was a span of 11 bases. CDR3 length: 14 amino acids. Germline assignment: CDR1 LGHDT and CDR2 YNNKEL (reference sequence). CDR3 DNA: TGTGCCAGCAGCCATGGGCTAGCTCCCTACGAGCAGTACTTC. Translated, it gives CASSHGLAPYEQYF.

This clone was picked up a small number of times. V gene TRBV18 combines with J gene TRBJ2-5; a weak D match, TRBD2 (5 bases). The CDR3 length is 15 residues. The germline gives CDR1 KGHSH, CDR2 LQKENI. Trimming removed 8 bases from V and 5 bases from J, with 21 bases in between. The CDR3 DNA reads TGTGCCAGCGCCCCAGGTCATGGGAGCCAGGAGACCCAGTACTTC. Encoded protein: CASAPGHGSQETQYF.

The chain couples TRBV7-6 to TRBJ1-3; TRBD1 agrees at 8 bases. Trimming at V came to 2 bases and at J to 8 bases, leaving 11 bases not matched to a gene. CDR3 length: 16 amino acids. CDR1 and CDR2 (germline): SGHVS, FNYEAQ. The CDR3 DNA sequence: TGTGCCAGCAGCTTAAGCCCGGACAGGGCAGTTCACACCATATATTTT. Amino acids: CASSLSPDRAVHTIYF.

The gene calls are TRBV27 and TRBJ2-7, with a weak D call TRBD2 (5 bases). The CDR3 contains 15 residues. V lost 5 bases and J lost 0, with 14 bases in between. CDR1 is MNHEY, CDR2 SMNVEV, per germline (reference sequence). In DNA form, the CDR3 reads TGTGCCAGCAGTGGGCTTCGGGGTGGCTCCTACGAGCAGTACTTC. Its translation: CASSGLRGGSYEQYF.

The CDR3 region has the DNA TGTGCCACCAGTGTTGGGCCTAACACTGAAGCTTTCTTT. Translated, it gives CATSVGPNTEAFF. The rearrangement uses TRBV24-1 and TRBJ1-1; unclear D gene. Germline loops: CDR1 KGHDR, CDR2 SFDVKD. This CDR3 comprises 13 residues. Trimming left V 5 bases short and J 2 bases short, with 8 bases between.

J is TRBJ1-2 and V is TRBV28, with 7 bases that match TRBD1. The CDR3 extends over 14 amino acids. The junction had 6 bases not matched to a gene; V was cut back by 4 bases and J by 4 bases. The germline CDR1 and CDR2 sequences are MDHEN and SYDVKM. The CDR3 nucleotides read TGTGCCAGCAGTTCACAGGGGCTACTCTATGGCTACACCTTC. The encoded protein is CASSSQGLLYGYTF.

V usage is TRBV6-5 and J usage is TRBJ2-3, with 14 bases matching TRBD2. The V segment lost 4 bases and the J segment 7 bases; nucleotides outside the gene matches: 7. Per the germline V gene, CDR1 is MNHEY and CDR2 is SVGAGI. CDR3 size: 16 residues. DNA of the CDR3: TGTGCCAGCAGTTGGGGACTAGCGGGAGTGGGAAATACGCAGTATTTT. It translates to CASSWGLAGVGNTQYF.

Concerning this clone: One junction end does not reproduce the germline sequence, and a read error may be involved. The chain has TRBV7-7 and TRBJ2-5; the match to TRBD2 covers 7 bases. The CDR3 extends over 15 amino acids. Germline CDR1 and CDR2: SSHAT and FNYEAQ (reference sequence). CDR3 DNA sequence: TGTGCTAGCAGCGACCTTACTAGCGTATGGGAGACCCAGTACTTC. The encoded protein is CASSDLTSVWETQYF.

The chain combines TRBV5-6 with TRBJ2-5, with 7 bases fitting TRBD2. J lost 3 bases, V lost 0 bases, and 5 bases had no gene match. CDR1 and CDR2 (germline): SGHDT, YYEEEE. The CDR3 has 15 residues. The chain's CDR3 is CASSLVASGEETQYF. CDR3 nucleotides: TGTGCCAGCAGCTTGGTTGCTAGCGGAGAAGAGACCCAGTACTTC.

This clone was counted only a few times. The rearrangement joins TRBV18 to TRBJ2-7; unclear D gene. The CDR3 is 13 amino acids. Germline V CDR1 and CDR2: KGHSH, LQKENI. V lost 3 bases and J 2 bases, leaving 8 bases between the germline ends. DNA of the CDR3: TGTGCCAGCTCACCCGCGACTGCCTACGAGCAGTACTTC. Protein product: CASSPATAYEQYF.

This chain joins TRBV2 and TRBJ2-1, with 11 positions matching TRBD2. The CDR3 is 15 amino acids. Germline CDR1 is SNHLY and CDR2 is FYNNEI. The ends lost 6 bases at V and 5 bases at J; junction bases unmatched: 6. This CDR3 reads CASRERLAGNNEQFF. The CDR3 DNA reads TGTGCCAGCAGGGAGAGACTAGCGGGGAACAATGAGCAGTTCTTC.

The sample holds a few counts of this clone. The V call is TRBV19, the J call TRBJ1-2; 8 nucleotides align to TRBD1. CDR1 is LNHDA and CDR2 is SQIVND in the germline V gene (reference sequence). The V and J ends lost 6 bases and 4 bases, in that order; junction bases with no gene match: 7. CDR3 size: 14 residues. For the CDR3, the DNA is TGTGCCAGTAGCCCCCAGGGGGCGGGCTATGGCTACACCTTC. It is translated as CASSPQGAGYGYTF.

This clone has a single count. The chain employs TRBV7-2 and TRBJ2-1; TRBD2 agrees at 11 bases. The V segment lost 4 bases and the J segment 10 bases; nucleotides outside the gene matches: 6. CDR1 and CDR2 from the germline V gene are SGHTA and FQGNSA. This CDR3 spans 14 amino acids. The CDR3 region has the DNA TGTGCCAGCAGCTCACTAGCGGGAGTACGGGAGCAGTTCTTC. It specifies CASSSLAGVREQFF.

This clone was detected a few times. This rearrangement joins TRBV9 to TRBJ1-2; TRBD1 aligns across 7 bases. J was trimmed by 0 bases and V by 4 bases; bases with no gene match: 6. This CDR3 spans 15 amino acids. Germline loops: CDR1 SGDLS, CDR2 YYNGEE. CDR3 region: CASSLSGTANYGYTF. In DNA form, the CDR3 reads TGTGCCAGCAGCCTATCCGGGACAGCTAACTATGGCTACACCTTC.

CDR3 nucleotide sequence: TGTGCCAGCAGCCCCCACGACTGTGGGGAGACCCAGTACTTC. It specifies CASSPHDCGETQYF. The chain uses TRBV21-1 and TRBJ2-5; the table's D call TRBD2 went unverified against the DNA. TRBV21-1 corresponds to a pseudogene. This CDR3 region has 14 residues.

The CDR3 region has the DNA TGTGCCAGCAGTTTACAGGGGAATGAGCAGTTCTTC. Translated, it gives CASSLQGNEQFF. This chain connects TRBV28 to TRBJ2-1, with D maybe TRBD1 (6 bases). The CDR3 spans 12 residues. The germline V and J ends were trimmed by 2 bases and 7 bases, with 6 bases remaining between them. The germline gives CDR1 MDHEN, CDR2 SYDVKM.

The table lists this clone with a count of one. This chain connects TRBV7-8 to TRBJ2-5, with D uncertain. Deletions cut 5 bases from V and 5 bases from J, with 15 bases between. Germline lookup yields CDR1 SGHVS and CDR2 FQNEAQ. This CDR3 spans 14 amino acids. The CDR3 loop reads CASSPPVGRETQYF. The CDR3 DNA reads TGTGCCAGCAGCCCTCCGGTGGGCCGGGAGACCCAGTACTTC.

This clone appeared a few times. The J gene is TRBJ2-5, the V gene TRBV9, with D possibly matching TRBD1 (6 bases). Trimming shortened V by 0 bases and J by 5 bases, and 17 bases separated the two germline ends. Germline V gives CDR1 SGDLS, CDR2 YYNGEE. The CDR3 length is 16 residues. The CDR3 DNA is TGTGCCAGCAGCGTAGCATGGCAGGGGACCAAGGAGACCCAGTACTTC. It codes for CASSVAWQGTKETQYF. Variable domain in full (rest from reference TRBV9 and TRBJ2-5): DSGVTQTPKHLITATGQRVTLRCSPRSGDLSVYWYQQSLDQGLQFLIQYYNGEERAKGNILERFSAQQFPDLHSELNLSSLELGDSALYFCASSVAWQGTKETQYFGPGTRLLVL.

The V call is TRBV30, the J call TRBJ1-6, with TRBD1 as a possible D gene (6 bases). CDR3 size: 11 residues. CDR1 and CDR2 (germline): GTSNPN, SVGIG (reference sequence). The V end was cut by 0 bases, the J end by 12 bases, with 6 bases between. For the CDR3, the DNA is TGTGCCTGGAGTGTAGGGGGACCCCTCCACTTT. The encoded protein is CAWSVGGPLHF.

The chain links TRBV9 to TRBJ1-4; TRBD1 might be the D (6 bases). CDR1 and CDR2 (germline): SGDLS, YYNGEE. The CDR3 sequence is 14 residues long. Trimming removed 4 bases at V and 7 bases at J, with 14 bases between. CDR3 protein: CASSTQGYGEKLFF. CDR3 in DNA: TGTGCCAGCAGCACCCAGGGGTACGGTGAAAAACTGTTTTTT.

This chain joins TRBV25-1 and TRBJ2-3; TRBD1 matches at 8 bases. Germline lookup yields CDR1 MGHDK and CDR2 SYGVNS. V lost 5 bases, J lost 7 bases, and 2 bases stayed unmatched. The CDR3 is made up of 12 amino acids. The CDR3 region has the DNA TGTGCCAGCAGTTACAGGGGGAATACGCAGTATTTT. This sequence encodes CASSYRGNTQYF.

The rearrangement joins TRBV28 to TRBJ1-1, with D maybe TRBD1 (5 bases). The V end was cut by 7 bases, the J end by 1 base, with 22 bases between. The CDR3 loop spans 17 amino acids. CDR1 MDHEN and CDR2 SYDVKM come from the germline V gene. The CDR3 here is CASTLFGWGGPNTEAFF. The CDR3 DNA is TGTGCCAGCACGCTCTTCGGTTGGGGGGGTCCGAACACTGAAGCTTTCTTT.